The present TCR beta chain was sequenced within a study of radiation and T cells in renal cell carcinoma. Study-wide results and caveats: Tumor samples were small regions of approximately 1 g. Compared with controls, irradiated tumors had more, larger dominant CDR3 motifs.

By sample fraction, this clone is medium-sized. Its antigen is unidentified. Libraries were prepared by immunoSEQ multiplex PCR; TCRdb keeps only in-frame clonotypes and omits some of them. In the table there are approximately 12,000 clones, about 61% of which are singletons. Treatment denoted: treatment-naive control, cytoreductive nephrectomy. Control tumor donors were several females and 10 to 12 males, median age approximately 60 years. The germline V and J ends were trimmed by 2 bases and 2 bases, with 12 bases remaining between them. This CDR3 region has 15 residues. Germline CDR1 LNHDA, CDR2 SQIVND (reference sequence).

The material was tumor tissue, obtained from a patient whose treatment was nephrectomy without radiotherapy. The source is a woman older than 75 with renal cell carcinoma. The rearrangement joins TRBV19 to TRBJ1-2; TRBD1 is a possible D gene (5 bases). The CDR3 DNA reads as TGTGCCAGTAGTATAACAGGTTCGAACAACTATGGCTACACCTTC. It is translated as CASSITGSNNYGYTF.